The text below deals with one T cell receptor beta chain. In germline, CDR1 is DFQATT, CDR2 SNEGSKA (reference sequence). CDR3 length: 15 amino acids. Germline trimming cut 5 bases from V and 2 bases from J; bases unmatched to any gene: 7. Preparing the TCRbeta library involved the use of unique molecular identifiers. TCRdb re-called the PCR reads through MiXCR, storing one row per CDR3 protein. Here the sample spans 450,000 to 500,000 distinct CDR3 sequences, around 12% being singletons. This sample is part of a study of T-cell reconstitution after alpha-beta-depleted transplantation in children. This rearrangement joins TRBV20-1 to TRBJ2-3; 10 bases fit TRBD2. The sequence was collected from a human donor who donated a stem cell graft to a child with combined immunodeficiency. The material was PBMCs from the stem cell graft donor, obtained from the stem cell graft. The CDR3 coding sequence is TGCAGTGCTGAGGTGCTAGCGGGAGTCACAGATACGCAGTATTTT. Amino acids: CSAEVLAGVTDTQYF.